Listed below are T cell receptor beta chains from one sample, sequenced in a study of shared clonotypes between healthy human individuals. Sequenced by immunoSEQ multiplex PCR; TCRdb stores in-frame clones only, minus some. Of 2 million to 2.5 million clones in the sample, about 94% were seen once. The sequencing sample was made of naive CD4+ T cells sorted from blood. These receptors were obtained from a young man in good health. The CDR3 runs from the conserved cysteine through the conserved F or W. A D gene is named only where the DNA matches it firmly. The size of a clone is reported for some rows only, either as once, few or many, or as a class for expanded clones.

CDR3aa | CDR3nt | d_gene | j_gene | abundance | v_gene
CASSPDGAKNTEAFF | TGTGCTAGCAGTCCGGACGGGGCCAAGAACACTGAAGCTTTCTTT | . | TRBJ1-1 | few | TRBV7-7
CASSTTPGREQYF | TGCGCCAGCAGTACGACGCCCGGCCGCGAGCAGTACTTC | . | TRBJ2-7 | few | TRBV5-1
CAISDVVGRSYSNYGYTF | TGTGCCATCAGTGATGTTGTGGGCAGGAGTTACTCTAACTATGGCTACACCTTC | . | TRBJ1-2 | . | TRBV10-3
CASSEQGGEQYF | TGTGCCAGCAGTGAACAGGGTGGGGAGCAGTACTTC | . | TRBJ2-7 | . | TRBV2
CASSKAGPQHF | TGTGCCAGTAGTAAGGCTGGACCCCAGCATTTT | . | TRBJ1-5 | . | TRBV19
CASSYRDSTDTQYF | TGTGCCAGCAGTTACAGAGACAGCACAGATACGCAGTATTTT | . | TRBJ2-3 | once | TRBV6-6
CASSTGRYEQYF | TGTGCCAGCTCAACGGGGCGCTACGAGCAGTACTTC | . | TRBJ2-7 | . | TRBV18
CASSPRPARDISGANVLTF | TGTGCCAGCAGCCCTAGGCCGGCCCGGGACATTTCTGGGGCCAACGTCCTGACTTTC | . | TRBJ2-6 | . | TRBV11-2
CAWDPGLEKLFF | TGTGCCTGGGACCCGGGGCTTGAAAAACTGTTTTTT | . | TRBJ1-4 | . | TRBV30
CASSPRTESYEQYF | TGTGCCAGCAGCCCTCGGACGGAGTCCTACGAGCAGTACTTC | . | TRBJ2-7 | . | TRBV9
CASSLGGREKLFF | TGTGCCAGCAGCTTAGGGGGACGGGAAAAACTGTTTTTT | . | TRBJ1-4 | once | TRBV7-8
CASSSGGGLYEQYF | TGCGCCAGCAGTTCAGGAGGGGGGCTGTACGAGCAGTACTTC | . | TRBJ2-7 | once | TRBV5-1
CASSVVWGPGELFF | TGTGCCAGCAGCGTAGTTTGGGGTCCCGGGGAGCTGTTTTTT | . | TRBJ2-2 | . | TRBV9
CAWILARPEPYNEQFF | TGTGCCTGGATCCTAGCGCGGCCTGAACCTTACAATGAGCAGTTCTTC | . | TRBJ2-1 | . | TRBV30
CASRPLLSRYNEQFF | TGTGCCAGCAGACCCCTTTTATCGCGGTACAATGAGCAGTTCTTC | . | TRBJ2-1 | . | TRBV28
CASSFGGAETQYF | TGTGCCAGCAGCTTCGGGGGCGCGGAGACCCAGTACTTC | . | TRBJ2-5 | . | TRBV7-2
CATSRDRSYEQYF | TGTGCCACCAGCAGAGATCGGTCCTACGAGCAGTACTTC | . | TRBJ2-7 | . | TRBV15
CASSFKRVYAPIYEQYF | TGTGCCAGCAGTTTTAAGAGGGTTTACGCTCCAATCTACGAGCAGTACTTC | . | TRBJ2-7 | . | TRBV28
CASRPQGVNTQYF | TGTGCCAGCAGGCCTCAGGGTGTGAATACGCAGTATTTT | . | TRBJ2-3 | . | TRBV7-2
CASSPSVQGSGTEAFF | TGTGCCAGCTCACCGTCGGTTCAGGGATCCGGCACTGAAGCTTTCTTT | . | TRBJ1-1 | . | TRBV18
CASSFANEQYF | TGTGCCAGCAGCTTCGCCAACGAGCAGTACTTC | . | TRBJ2-7 | . | TRBV5-6
CASSDYRENTGELFF | TGTGCCAGCAGCGACTACCGGGAAAACACCGGGGAGCTGTTTTTT | . | TRBJ2-2 | . | TRBV9
CASTNTEGSPLHF | TGTGCCAGCACGAACACTGAGGGTTCACCCCTCCACTTT | . | TRBJ1-6 | . | TRBV18
CASNLFRARAETQYF | TGTGCCAGCAACCTCTTCAGGGCCCGCGCAGAGACCCAGTACTTC | . | TRBJ2-5 | . | TRBV6-6
CASSLEGTGTYEQYF | TGCGCCAGCAGCTTGGAGGGGACAGGGACATACGAGCAGTACTTC | TRBD1 | TRBJ2-7 | . | TRBV5-1
CASSDTSFNQPQHF | TGTGCCAGCAGTGATACAAGCTTCAATCAGCCCCAGCATTTT | . | TRBJ1-5 | few | TRBV6-1
CSVRDRGQIYTEAFF | TGCAGCGTCCGGGACAGGGGGCAGATATACACTGAAGCTTTCTTT | TRBD1 | TRBJ1-1 | . | TRBV29-1
CASSKGTHRGNSPLHF | TGTGCCAGCAGCAAAGGGACCCACAGGGGAAATTCACCCCTCCACTTT | . | TRBJ1-6 | few | TRBV21-1
CASSTRTGSLGGNTIYF | TGTGCCAGCAGCACCCGGACAGGGTCTTTAGGTGGAAACACCATATATTTT | TRBD1 | TRBJ1-3 | . | TRBV5-8
CASSVSGTRSGELFF | TGTGCCAGCAGCGTATCCGGGACTAGATCCGGGGAGCTGTTTTTT | TRBD2 | TRBJ2-2 | once | TRBV7-8
CASGRPQETQYF | TGTGCCAGCGGCCGCCCCCAAGAGACCCAGTACTTC | . | TRBJ2-5 | . | TRBV6-5
CASTSPNTGELFF | TGCGCCAGCACCTCACCGAACACCGGGGAGCTGTTTTTT | . | TRBJ2-2 | . | TRBV5-1
CASSPGQGRSNQPQHF | TGCGCCAGCTCCCCGGGACAGGGTCGTAGCAATCAGCCCCAGCATTTT | TRBD1 | TRBJ1-5 | . | TRBV5-1
CASSVTAATNEKLFF | TGTGCCAGCAGTGTGACCGCTGCAACTAATGAAAAACTGTTTTTT | . | TRBJ1-4 | . | TRBV6-1
CASSSPGQGFFSPLHF | TGTGCCAGCAGTTCGCCAGGACAGGGCTTCTTTTCACCCCTCCACTTT | TRBD1 | TRBJ1-6 | . | TRBV6-5
CASSPETIYEQYF | TGTGCCAGCTCACCGGAGACGATCTACGAGCAGTACTTC | . | TRBJ2-7 | . | TRBV18
CASSWDRKAYEQYF | TGTGCCAGCAGTTGGGACAGAAAAGCCTACGAGCAGTACTTC | TRBD1 | TRBJ2-7 | . | TRBV6-6
CASSEALLVPGELFF | TGTGCCAGCAGTGAAGCGCTGCTGGTCCCCGGGGAGCTGTTTTTT | . | TRBJ2-2 | . | TRBV6-1
CASSQRTGVSSYEQYF | TGTGCCAGCAGCCAAAGGACAGGGGTGAGCTCCTACGAGCAGTACTTC | TRBD1 | TRBJ2-7 | once | TRBV7-2
CATDDTFNQPQHF | TGTGCCACAGATGACACGTTCAATCAGCCCCAGCATTTT | . | TRBJ1-5 | . | TRBV15
CASSSQETQYF | TGTGCCAGCAGTTCCCAAGAGACCCAGTACTTC | . | TRBJ2-5 | . | TRBV6-5
CAWSPRQNTEAFF | TGTGCCTGGAGTCCTAGACAGAACACTGAAGCTTTCTTT | . | TRBJ1-1 | few | TRBV30
CASSLLTASTTNEKLFF | TGTGCCAGCAGCTTACTGACAGCCTCGACGACTAATGAAAAACTGTTTTTT | . | TRBJ1-4 | . | TRBV5-6
CATSRGTYNEQFF | TGTGCCACCAGCAGAGGGACCTACAATGAGCAGTTCTTC | . | TRBJ2-1 | . | TRBV15
CASSQLGSYGYTF | TGTGCCAGCAGCCAATTGGGGTCCTATGGCTACACCTTC | . | TRBJ1-2 | . | TRBV4-2
CASSPTGMALPLHF | TGTGCCAGCAGTCCCACGGGGATGGCCTTACCCCTCCACTTT | . | TRBJ1-6 | . | TRBV27
CASSPTRNEQFF | TGTGCCAGCTCACCCACCCGGAATGAGCAGTTCTTC | . | TRBJ2-1 | few | TRBV18
CATSRPEGSVNSPLHF | TGTGCCACCAGCCGACCTGAGGGGTCTGTGAATTCACCCCTCCACTTT | . | TRBJ1-6 | once | TRBV15
CASSSGHRELYEQYF | TGTGCCAGCAGTTCTGGGCACAGGGAGCTGTACGAGCAGTACTTC | . | TRBJ2-7 | . | TRBV6-6
CAGTFTGELFF | TGTGCCGGGACATTCACCGGGGAGCTGTTTTTT | . | TRBJ2-2 | . | TRBV2